Listed below are T cell receptor beta chains from one sample, sequenced in a study of T-cell memory formation after mild COVID-19. MiXCR, run by TCRdb on the 5' RACE reads, gives a single entry per CDR3 protein. The sample holds under 200,000 distinct CDR3 sequences, roughly 28% seen once. Sequenced material: PBMCs or a T cell subset sorted from them (not recorded which). Every receptor here comes from an adult woman who had mild COVID-19 (a few samples of this study predate the infection). Cell type and time point are not known. Both conserved end residues are part of each CDR3. Fields, in order: V gene, clone size, J gene, D gene, CDR3 protein, CDR3 DNA. D genes are given only for firm matches. Part of the rows lack a size; the others show once, few, many or a class for expanded clones.

>TRBV12-3/TRBV12-4|.|TRBJ2-3|TRBD1
CASSLGQSTTDTQYF
TGTGCCAGCAGTTTGGGACAGAGTACGACAGATACGCAGTATTTT
>TRBV7-6|.|TRBJ2-1|TRBD1
CASSLWRDRNANEQFF
TGTGCCAGCAGCTTATGGAGGGACAGGAACGCCAATGAGCAGTTCTTC
>TRBV5-1|few|TRBJ1-1|.
CASSLEPGDTEAFF
TGCGCCAGCAGCTTGGAACCCGGGGACACTGAAGCTTTCTTT
>TRBV18|.|TRBJ2-7|.
CASSPFYSSEQYF
TGTGCCAGCTCACCATTTTATAGTTCCGAGCAGTACTTC
>TRBV20-1|.|TRBJ2-1|.
CSAKTGGQFF
TGCAGTGCCAAAACCGGGGGGCAGTTCTTC
>TRBV2|.|TRBJ2-1|.
CASKVGQNNEQFF
TGTGCCAGCAAAGTCGGCCAGAACAATGAGCAGTTCTTC
>TRBV29-1|.|TRBJ1-1|.
CSVVGTGEHMRTEAFF
TGCAGCGTTGTAGGGACGGGAGAACACATGAGGACTGAAGCTTTCTTT
>TRBV18|.|TRBJ2-4|.
CASSPAKNIQYF
TGTGCCAGCTCACCAGCCAAAAACATTCAGTACTTC
>TRBV4-2|.|TRBJ2-2|TRBD1
CASSPRQGGTGELFF
TGTGCCAGCAGCCCCCGACAGGGGGGTACCGGGGAGCTGTTTTTT
>TRBV5-1|few|TRBJ1-2|TRBD1
CASSLDRGRVYGYTF
TGCGCCAGCAGCTTGGACAGGGGGCGCGTCTATGGCTACACCTTC
>TRBV6-1|.|TRBJ1-3|.
CASRGSPSSGNTIYF
TGTGCCAGCAGGGGCAGCCCCAGCTCTGGAAACACCATATATTTT
>TRBV5-1|.|TRBJ2-7|TRBD1
CASSPGTALYEQYF
TGCGCCAGCAGCCCTGGGACAGCACTCTACGAGCAGTACTTC
>TRBV12-3/TRBV12-4|.|TRBJ2-3|.
CASSLGTRYSNGTQYF
TGTGCCAGCAGTTTAGGGACACGGTACTCTAATGGTACGCAGTATTTT
>TRBV9|.|TRBJ2-7|TRBD2
CASSGPSTSGAYEQYF
TGTGCCAGCAGCGGTCCTTCTACTAGCGGCGCCTACGAGCAGTACTTC
>TRBV7-3|.|TRBJ2-1|.
CASSLYSGEYYNEQFF
TGTGCCAGCAGCCTGTACAGTGGGGAGTACTACAATGAGCAGTTCTTC
>TRBV7-8|.|TRBJ2-7|TRBD1
CASSLAGGQGSYEQYF
TGTGCCAGCAGCTTAGCAGGTGGACAGGGCTCCTACGAGCAGTACTTC
>TRBV7-3|few|TRBJ1-3|.
CASSSRPKSGNTIYF
TGTGCCAGCAGCTCCCGACCGAAATCTGGAAACACCATATATTTT
>TRBV7-9|.|TRBJ1-1|TRBD1
CASSLAPGQGATEAFF
TGTGCCAGCAGCTTAGCGCCGGGACAGGGGGCAACTGAAGCTTTCTTT
>TRBV14|.|TRBJ2-5|.
CASSQASLNYQETQYF
TGTGCCAGCAGCCAAGCCTCCTTGAACTACCAAGAGACCCAGTACTTC
>TRBV4-2|few|TRBJ2-1|TRBD1
CASSQDRGQTYNEQFF
TGTGCCAGCAGCCAAGATCGGGGACAGACCTACAATGAGCAGTTCTTC
>TRBV29-1|.|TRBJ2-4|.
CSVAAGTDRNIQYF
TGCAGCGTTGCTGCGGGGACAGACCGAAACATTCAGTACTTC
>TRBV7-9|.|TRBJ2-7|TRBD1
CASSLVGQAPYEQYF
TGTGCCAGCAGCTTAGTGGGACAGGCTCCCTACGAGCAGTACTTC
>TRBV20-1|few|TRBJ2-7|TRBD2
CSARAYGGGPSYEQYF
TGCAGTGCTAGAGCCTACGGCGGGGGACCCTCCTACGAGCAGTACTTC
>TRBV12-3/TRBV12-4|.|TRBJ1-1|.
CASSPGVLVAFF
TGTGCCAGCAGTCCAGGGGTTTTGGTAGCTTTCTTT
>TRBV21-1|.|TRBJ1-2|.
CASSKVCRSYGYTF
TGTGCCAGCAGCAAAGTGTGCAGGTCCTATGGCTACACCTTC
>TRBV18|.|TRBJ1-1|.
CASSPEIGDTEAFF
TGTGCCAGCTCACCAGAAATCGGGGATACTGAAGCTTTCTTT
>TRBV3-1|.|TRBJ2-1|.
CASSRGKGLSNNEQFF
TGTGCCAGCAGCCGGGGGAAGGGCCTTTCTAACAATGAGCAGTTCTTC
>TRBV7-9|.|TRBJ1-2|TRBD1
CASSLPIEGQGSYGYTF
TGTGCCAGCAGCTTACCGATAGAAGGACAGGGCAGCTATGGCTACACCTTC
>TRBV29-1|few|TRBJ2-3|TRBD1
CSVEHPGQVTDTQYF
TGCAGCGTTGAACATCCGGGACAGGTCACAGATACGCAGTATTTT
>TRBV4-1|few|TRBJ2-2|.
CASSQDPSRGELFF
TGCGCCAGCAGCCAAGATCCGTCTCGGGGGGAGCTGTTTTTT
>TRBV7-9|few|TRBJ2-7|.
CASTSSGSYEQYF
TGTGCCAGCACCTCTTCGGGCTCCTACGAGCAGTACTTC
>TRBV4-1|.|TRBJ1-2|.
CASSQAVAAYGYTF
TGCGCCAGCAGCCAAGCGGTGGCGGCCTATGGCTACACCTTC
>TRBV25-1|few|TRBJ1-2|TRBD1
CASSDPKTGNYGYTF
TGTGCCAGCAGTGATCCCAAGACAGGGAACTATGGCTACACCTTC
>TRBV20-1|few|TRBJ1-4|.
CSARGLTAANEKLFF
TGCAGTGCTAGAGGCCTAACAGCCGCAAATGAAAAACTGTTTTTT
>TRBV12-3/TRBV12-4|.|TRBJ2-3|.
CATSLSGTDTQYF
TGTGCCACCAGTTTATCAGGGACAGATACGCAGTATTTT
>TRBV19|.|TRBJ1-1|.
CASNLGELNTEAFF
TGTGCCAGTAACCTGGGGGAATTGAACACTGAAGCTTTCTTT
>TRBV30|.|TRBJ2-4|TRBD1
CAWSSGTGGRDIQYF
TGTGCCTGGAGCTCTGGGACAGGGGGCCGTGACATTCAGTACTTC
>TRBV7-9|.|TRBJ2-1|.
CASSLALAGVNEQFF
TGTGCCAGCAGCTTAGCCCTGGCGGGCGTCAATGAGCAGTTCTTC
>TRBV13|.|TRBJ2-2|.
CASSPVESGELFF
TGTGCCAGCAGCCCCGTAGAGTCCGGGGAGCTGTTTTTT
>TRBV30|few|TRBJ2-7|.
CAWSPTGTAYEQYF
TGTGCCTGGAGTCCGACCGGGACGGCCTACGAGCAGTACTTC
>TRBV7-9|.|TRBJ2-7|.
CASTRGARGEQYF
TGTGCCAGCACCAGGGGGGCTCGGGGCGAGCAGTACTTC
>TRBV12-3/TRBV12-4|.|TRBJ2-7|TRBD1
CASSLTGDNHEQYF
TGTGCCAGCAGTTTGACAGGGGATAACCACGAGCAGTACTTC
>TRBV7-9|.|TRBJ2-1|TRBD2
CASSGGGWSGSSYEQFF
TGTGCCAGCAGCGGAGGGGGGTGGAGCGGGAGTTCCTATGAGCAGTTCTTC